This passage covers 2 T cell receptor beta chains from one sample sequenced in a study of T cell repertoires in aging, cancer and after chemotherapy. A mixed TRB-A/B primer pool amplified rearranged TRB by multiplex touch-down PCR. TCRdb fed the multiplex PCR reads into MiXCR, producing one record per CDR3 protein. The sample shows approximately 600 distinct CDR3 sequences, roughly 50% of them seen only once. The template was genomic DNA from peripheral blood, not RNA. Material for sequencing was blood. The origin of the receptors is a human donor in good health.

This clonotype was found a few times. A junction boundary mismatches the germline segment, possibly from a read error. V is TRBV7-7 and J is TRBJ2-1; D might be TRBD2 (5 bases). Germline V gives CDR1 SSHAT, CDR2 FNYEAQ (reference sequence). The CDR3 is 13 residues long. CDR3 sequence: CASSPPGYNEQFF. The CDR3 DNA is TGTGCTAGCAGCCCCCCGGGGTACAATGAGCAGTTCTTC.

This clonotype is large (0.1 to 1%) by share. V is TRBV18 and J is TRBJ1-1; D might be TRBD1 (5 bases). This CDR3 comprises 11 residues. Germline lookup yields CDR1 KGHSH and CDR2 LQKENI. Trimming left V 6 bases short and J 8 bases short, with 10 bases between. CDR3 residues: CASSSTAEAFF. CDR3 DNA sequence: TGTGCCAGCTCCTCGACAGCAGAAGCTTTCTTT.